The 13 T cell receptor beta chains in this list originate from one sample, sequenced in a study of blood T cell repertoires in COVID-19. TCRdb's table, derived via immunoSEQ multiplex PCR, lists solely in-frame clones and lacks some. In the table there are around 280,000 clones, roughly 90% of which are singletons. The sample consisted of PBMCs or T cells enriched from blood (not recorded which). All receptors come from a woman aged 18-29 years with acute COVID-19.

The genes are TRBV3-1 (or the pseudogene TRBV3-2) and TRBJ2-5; 10 positions match TRBD1. The CDR3 runs 16 residues. With V trimmed by 2 bases and J by 2 bases, 5 bases remained unmatched. Germline values: CDR1 LGHDT, CDR2 YNNKEL (reference sequence). The CDR3 coding sequence is TGTGCCAGCAGCCAATTGGGGACAGGGGTTCAAGAGACCCAGTACTTC. This gives the protein CASSQLGTGVQETQYF.

This chain connects TRBV4-1 to TRBJ2-7; 8 bases are shared with TRBD2. The V gene end was trimmed by 1 base and the J gene end by 5 bases; junction bases not matched to a gene: 7. CDR1 MGHRA and CDR2 YSYEKL come from the germline V gene. The CDR3 sequence is 15 residues long. The CDR3 loop reads CASSQGISGINEQYF. CDR3 DNA: TGCGCCAGCAGCCAAGGAATTAGCGGGATTAACGAGCAGTACTTC.

This clone showed up just a few times. CDR3 loop: CASSPYRDSLYGYTF. Written as DNA, the CDR3 is TGTGCCAGCAGCCCGTACCGGGACAGCCTTTATGGCTACACCTTC. This chain connects TRBV3-1 (or the pseudogene TRBV3-2) to TRBJ1-2; 7 bases are a match to TRBD1. Germline V lookup: CDR1 LGHDT, CDR2 YNNKEL (reference sequence). This CDR3 region has 15 residues. V shed 4 bases, J shed 5 bases, and the junction held 10 bases outside the gene matches.

In its sample, this clone was seen once. This rearrangement joins TRBV29-1 to TRBJ1-1, with TRBD1 matching 11 bases. From germline, CDR1 is SQVTM and CDR2 ANQGSEA. J was trimmed by 4 bases and V by 3 bases; bases with no gene match: 13. The CDR3 spans 17 residues. In nucleotides, the CDR3 is TGCAGCGTTGATGGAAGCTGGACAGGGGGCGCGGTCACTGAAGCTTTCTTT. This encodes CSVDGSWTGGAVTEAFF.

This clone has only a few counts. The chain has TRBV11-1 and TRBJ2-3, with TRBD2 identical over 10 bases. The CDR3 loop spans 15 amino acids. The J segment lost 5 bases and the V segment lost 5 bases, leaving 7 bases of the junction unmatched. Germline CDR1 is SGHAT and CDR2 is FQDESV (reference sequence). CDR3 amino acids: CASSAETSGRDTQYF. CDR3 coding DNA: TGTGCCAGCAGCGCAGAGACTAGCGGGCGAGATACGCAGTATTTT. Based on the CDR3 plus reference TRBV11-1 and TRBJ2-3, the full variable domain is EAEVAQSPRYKITEKSQAVAFWCDPISGHATLYWYRQILGQGPELLVQFQDESVVDDSQLPKDRFSAERLKGVDSTLKIQPAELGDSAMYLCASSAETSGRDTQYFGPGTRLTVL.

The chain recombines TRBV19 with TRBJ2-1; 9 bases match TRBD2. Germline lookup yields CDR1 LNHDA and CDR2 SQIVND (reference sequence). CDR3 length: 20 residues. The junction had 22 bases not matched to a gene; V was cut back by 3 bases and J by 7 bases. CDR3 bases: TGTGCCAGTAGTATGCCCAGGGACAGATTCATAGCGGGAGATCGTAATGAGCAGTTCTTC. The encoded protein is CASSMPRDRFIAGDRNEQFF.

The chain recombines TRBV3-1 (or the pseudogene TRBV3-2) with TRBJ2-3; D gene ambiguous. Trimming stripped 0 bases from V and 2 bases from J, with 6 bases between. This CDR3 contains 14 residues. CDR1 LGHDT and CDR2 YNNKEL come from the germline V gene (reference sequence). CDR3 sequence (DNA): TGTGCCAGCAGCCAAGATTCAGTCACAGATACGCAGTATTTT. This sequence encodes CASSQDSVTDTQYF.

This chain connects TRBV6-5 to TRBJ2-2; no reliable D call. In germline, CDR1 is MNHEY, CDR2 SVGAGI. V gave up 6 bases and J gave up 6 bases, with 11 bases separating them. The CDR3 has 13 amino acids. The CDR3: CASSSLRSGELFF. The CDR3 DNA reads TGTGCCAGCAGCTCCCTGCGGTCCGGGGAGCTGTTTTTT.

This clone was picked up one time. The rearrangement joins TRBV6-5 to TRBJ2-7, with 7 bases aligning to TRBD1. Trimming took 5 bases from V and 4 from J; bases not matched to a gene: 2. The CDR3 loop spans 12 amino acids. Germline V lookup: CDR1 MNHEY, CDR2 SVGAGI. In nucleotides, the CDR3 is TGTGCCAGCAGTAGCAGGGGGTACGAGCAGTACTTC. This gives the protein CASSSRGYEQYF.

The chain combines TRBV24-1 with TRBJ2-1; TRBD2 matches 7 bases. Unmatched junction bases numbered 10, after V lost 2 bases and J lost 4 bases. CDR1 is KGHDR, CDR2 SFDVKD, per germline. The CDR3 runs to 17 residues. The CDR3 loop is CATSDSAWAGDYNEQFF. The CDR3 region has the DNA TGTGCCACCAGTGATTCGGCATGGGCGGGAGATTACAATGAGCAGTTCTTC.

The rearrangement links TRBV6-5 to TRBJ1-5, with TRBD1 as a possible D gene (6 bases). V lost 5 bases and J lost 9, with 17 bases in between. The germline V gene has CDR1 MNHEY and CDR2 SVGAGI. This CDR3 has 14 residues. CDR3 loop: CASSLLGGRPPQHF. In DNA, the CDR3 is TGTGCCAGCAGTCTCCTGGGGGGGCGTCCGCCCCAGCATTTT.

This clone was counted once. CDR3 sequence reads: CASSAERKEGQDEQFF. As DNA, the CDR3 is TGTGCCAGTAGTGCGGAACGGAAGGAGGGACAGGATGAGCAGTTCTTC. This chain joins TRBV19 and TRBJ2-1; 8 positions match TRBD1. Trimming at V came to 5 bases and at J to 8 bases, leaving 14 bases not matched to a gene. Germline assignment: CDR1 LNHDA and CDR2 SQIVND (reference sequence). This CDR3 has 16 residues.

The chain uses TRBV6-5 and TRBJ1-5; D gene unclear. Germline assignment: CDR1 MNHEY and CDR2 SVGAGI. The V gene lost 2 bases and the J gene lost 7 bases, with 15 bases spanning the gap. This CDR3 comprises 15 residues. CDR3 DNA sequence: TGTGCCAGCAGTTACGCGACGGGATTCGGGCAGCCCCAGCATTTT. Its protein product is CASSYATGFGQPQHF.